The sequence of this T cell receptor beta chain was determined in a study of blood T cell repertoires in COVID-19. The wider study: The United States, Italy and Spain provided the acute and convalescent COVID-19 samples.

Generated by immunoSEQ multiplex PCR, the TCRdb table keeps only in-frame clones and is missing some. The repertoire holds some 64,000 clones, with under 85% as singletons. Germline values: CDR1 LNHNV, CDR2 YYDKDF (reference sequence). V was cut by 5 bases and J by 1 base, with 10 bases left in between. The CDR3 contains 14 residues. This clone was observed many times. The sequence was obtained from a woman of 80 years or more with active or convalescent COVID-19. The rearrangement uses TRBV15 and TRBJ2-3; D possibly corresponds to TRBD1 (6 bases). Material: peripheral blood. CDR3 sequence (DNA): TGTGCCACCAGCCTCCGGACAGGCACAGATACGCAGTATTTT. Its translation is CATSLRTGTDTQYF.